This T cell receptor beta chain emerged from a study of control samples from healthy donors and cancer patients. The CDR3 extends over 15 amino acids. Germline V gene data show CDR1 as MNHEY and CDR2 as SVGAGI. V was clipped by 1 base and J by 0 bases, with 9 bases between them. The table came from immunoSEQ multiplex PCR; TCRdb's copy has only in-frame clones and leaves some out. This table holds fewer than 200,000 clones, approximately 90% found once. This sequence joins TRBV6-5 and TRBJ1-1, with D unresolved. The sequence was obtained from a man aged 25-45 years in good health. The sample comprised blood. This CDR3 is CASSYLTGMNTEAFF. CDR3 bases: TGTGCCAGCAGTTACTTAACCGGAATGAACACTGAAGCTTTCTTT.